This T cell receptor beta chain was sequenced during a study of cytomegalovirus exposure and HLA in healthy donors. About the research overall: Within an early data release were tens of millions of unique TCRs drawn from HLA-typed donors. General study results and limits: With DRB1 most and HLA-C fewest, TCR association rates differed between HLA loci in a later analysis. A later analysis reportedly found fewer N-insertions in an Asian-associated ancestry cluster than the approximately 670-donor mean. In an earlier analysis, productive rearrangement rates for most beta V segments clustered near 87% or 30%.

The CDR3 spans 13 residues. Trimming stripped 2 bases from V and 3 bases from J, with 8 bases between. CDR1 SGHRS and CDR2 YFSETQ come from the germline V gene. A remark on this clone: Antigen unknown.

The PCR contained 60 Vbeta and 13 Jbeta primers. Clones were sequenced by immunoSEQ multiplex PCR, and TCRdb holds only the in-frame ones, with some missing. This sample carries 190,000 or so clones, more than 80% of them seen once, and the ten largest clones take about 0.64%. Source material: PBMCs. The origin of this receptor is a boy younger than 18 in good health and CMV-seronegative. The rearrangement links TRBV5-1 to TRBJ1-1, with D perhaps matching TRBD1 (5 bases). The CDR3 sequence is CASSFGGDTEAFF. Written as DNA, the CDR3 is TGCGCCAGCAGCTTCGGAGGGGACACTGAAGCTTTCTTT. Complete variable domain (other parts from reference TRBV5-1 and TRBJ1-1): KAGVTQTPRYLIKTRGQQVTLSCSPISGHRSVSWYQQTPGQGLQFLFEYFSETQRNKGNFPGRFSGRQFSNSRSEMNVSTLELGDSALYLCASSFGGDTEAFFGQGTRLTVV.